Sequencing of this TCR beta chain was carried out in a study of T cell repertoires in cytomegalovirus infection. The overall study: From public TCR beta signatures came an indication of both CMV infection and matching HLA type. General observations from the study: Ex vivo, HLA-C-restricted CMV-specific TCR beta clonotypes prevailed over the rest of the response. The cumulative frequency of public TCR beta families identified carriers of CMV plus the relevant HLA.

This clonotype was counted only a few times. The antigen remains undetermined. The CDR3 is made up of 16 amino acids. The germline gives CDR1 MGHRA, CDR2 YSYEKL. V was pared by 0 bases and J by 4 bases, with 15 bases between. Via MiXCR, TCRdb re-called the reads, giving one row per CDR3 protein. The data contain some 500,000 distinct CDR3 sequences, around a third of them singletons. The input for sequencing was cultured PBMCs, taken from culture after CMV antigen stimulation. This chain joins TRBV4-1 and TRBJ1-2, with D maybe TRBD1 (6 bases). This TCR came from a human donor in good health (CMV status not recorded). Some clones in this sample may be carry-over from other donors' samples. The CDR3 spells CASSQDGGPRAYGYTF. The CDR3 DNA reads as TGCGCCAGCAGCCAAGATGGGGGGCCCAGGGCCTATGGCTACACCTTC.